The rows below give T cell receptor beta chains drawn from one sample of a study of blood T cell repertoires in COVID-19. Using immunoSEQ multiplex PCR, the repertoire was profiled, and TCRdb retains in-frame clones only, with some absent. The sample has over 150,000 clones; approximately 87% are singletons. Input material: peripheral blood. The receptors shown here come from a woman in her 70s with COVID-19, enrolled during active disease. Each CDR3 is given with its conserved first and last residue. Fields, in order: J gene, V gene, clone size, D gene, CDR3 DNA, CDR3 protein. The D gene is left open where the match is weak. Rows give clone size only sometimes, using once, few, many, or a class for an expanded clone.

TRBJ1-1,TRBV7-3,NA,TRBD1,TGTGCCAGCAGCTTAATAGGGACAGGGGTATTGAACACTGAAGCTTTCTTT,CASSLIGTGVLNTEAFF
TRBJ1-2,TRBV3-1/TRBV3-2,NA,NA,TGTGCCAGCAGCCAAGATCTGGGGCGACGATATGGCTACACCTTC,CASSQDLGRRYGYTF
TRBJ1-5,TRBV10-3,NA,TRBD1,TGTGCCATCAAAGAGGGACAGTCAAATCAGCCCCAGCATTTT,CAIKEGQSNQPQHF
TRBJ2-7,TRBV28,NA,TRBD2,TGTGCCAGCAGATCTGCGGGACTAGCGGGGGAAGAGCAGTACTTC,CASRSAGLAGEEQYF
TRBJ2-7,TRBV7-2,NA,TRBD2,TGTGCCAGCAGCTTTGTTCCGGGGGGCTACGAGCAGTACTTC,CASSFVPGGYEQYF
TRBJ1-4,TRBV19,NA,NA,TGTGCCAGTAGTATCCTTGAGGAGGGTAAACTGTTTTTT,CASSILEEGKLFF
TRBJ2-3,TRBV15,NA,TRBD2,TGTGCCACCAGCATCCGGACTAGCGGGGGTACAGATACGCAGTATTTT,CATSIRTSGGTDTQYF
TRBJ1-2,TRBV18,NA,TRBD1,TGTGCCAGCTCACCTGCCGGGACAGGGGCGGGTGGCTACACCTTC,CASSPAGTGAGGYTF
TRBJ1-1,TRBV19,once,TRBD1,TGTGCCAGTATCTCGATCACAGGGGCCGAAGCTTTCTTT,CASISITGAEAFF
TRBJ1-6,TRBV5-5,NA,TRBD1,TGTGCCAGCACGGCAGGACAGGGGGTCTGGTCCTATAATTCACCCCTCCACTTT,CASTAGQGVWSYNSPLHF
TRBJ1-2,TRBV3-1/TRBV3-2,NA,TRBD1,TGTGCCAGCAGCCAAGTCCCCGGGACAGGAACGTCTAACTATGGCTACACCTTC,CASSQVPGTGTSNYGYTF
TRBJ2-3,TRBV9,NA,TRBD2,TGTGCCAGCAGCGTAGTCGGAGCGGGGGGGCCCACAGATACGCAGTATTTT,CASSVVGAGGPTDTQYF
TRBJ1-4,TRBV2,NA,NA,TGTGCCAGCAGTGAAAACCAGGGTAATGAAAAACTGTTTTTT,CASSENQGNEKLFF
TRBJ1-6,TRBV7-2,NA,NA,TGTGCCAGCAGCCCCGGACTGGGTATGGGTTCACCCCTCCACTTT,CASSPGLGMGSPLHF
TRBJ2-2,TRBV9,NA,TRBD1,TGTGCCAGCAGCTTAAGGACAGGCATGGTGGGGGAGCTGTTTTTT,CASSLRTGMVGELFF
TRBJ1-5,TRBV2,few,NA,TGTGCCAGCAGTCGTGACAGGTCCGCCAATCAGCCCCAGCATTTT,CASSRDRSANQPQHF
TRBJ2-6,TRBV27,NA,NA,TGTGCCAGCAGTCCCAGGTGGTCTGGTGCCAACGTCCTGACTTTC,CASSPRWSGANVLTF
TRBJ1-1,TRBV12-3/TRBV12-4,NA,TRBD1,TGTGCCAGCATAAGACAGGGAACAACTGAAGCTTTCTTT,CASIRQGTTEAFF
TRBJ2-1,TRBV15,NA,TRBD1,TGTGCCACCAGCGTGGACAGGGGGCTAAGGGAGCAGTTCTTC,CATSVDRGLREQFF
TRBJ2-7,TRBV15,NA,NA,TGTGCCACCAGCAGGGGGACTGCCGGAAGCTCCTACGAGCAGTACTTC,CATSRGTAGSSYEQYF
TRBJ2-7,TRBV24-1,NA,TRBD1,TGTGCCACCAGTCAGGGGGTCCACGAGCAGTACTTC,CATSQGVHEQYF
TRBJ2-7,TRBV10-3,NA,NA,TGTGCCATCAGTGAGGGGACTCAGCAGTACTTC,CAISEGTQQYF
TRBJ1-3,TRBV4-2,once,TRBD1,TGTGCCAGCAGCCACCTGGGACAGGGCGTTGGAAACACCATATATTTT,CASSHLGQGVGNTIYF
TRBJ2-3,TRBV4-2,once,TRBD1,TGTGCCAGCAGCCAGGACCCCCCCGGGACAGGCGCCGATACGCAGTATTTT,CASSQDPPGTGADTQYF
TRBJ2-7,TRBV19,NA,TRBD1,TGTGCCAGTAGATCCGGGACAGGGGTCTTCGAGCAGTACTTC,CASRSGTGVFEQYF
TRBJ2-5,TRBV5-4,NA,TRBD2,TGTGCCAGCAGCTTGGGTGCGGGGGAGGAGACCCAGTACTTC,CASSLGAGEETQYF
TRBJ1-3,TRBV30,NA,NA,TGTGCCTGGAGTGTAGCATCGGGGACACCCTCTGGAAACACCATATATTTT,CAWSVASGTPSGNTIYF
TRBJ1-1,TRBV3-1/TRBV3-2,NA,NA,TGTGCCAGCAGCCAAGATGTTCGGGCTTTCTTT,CASSQDVRAFF
TRBJ2-3,TRBV18,NA,NA,TGTGCCAGCTCACCACCCACAGCCACAGATACGCAGTATTTT,CASSPPTATDTQYF
TRBJ2-1,TRBV18,NA,NA,TGTGCCAGCTCAATCGCTAGAGATTCTGAGCAGTTCTTC,CASSIARDSEQFF
TRBJ2-4,TRBV2,once,NA,TGTGCCAGTACCGATACTCTAAGTGTCGGCATTCAGTACTTC,CASTDTLSVGIQYF
TRBJ2-3,TRBV29-1,NA,NA,TGCAGCGTTGTGATTCGGGGGAACACAGATACGCAGTATTTT,CSVVIRGNTDTQYF
TRBJ1-1,TRBV19,once,NA,TGTGCCAGTAGGCCCGCCGGGGGCACTGAAGCTTTCTTT,CASRPAGGTEAFF
TRBJ1-2,TRBV13,NA,NA,TGTGCCAGCAGCTTAGGCCGCGGCAGGGGTGGCTATGGCTACACCTTC,CASSLGRGRGGYGYTF
TRBJ1-4,TRBV4-1,NA,TRBD1,TGCGCCAGCAGCCAGACAGGGCGATTTAATGAAAAACTGTTTTTT,CASSQTGRFNEKLFF
TRBJ2-2,TRBV6-5,NA,NA,TGTGCCAGCAGAACCGGGACAAAGAACACCGGGGAGCTGTTTTTT,CASRTGTKNTGELFF
TRBJ1-1,TRBV7-9,NA,NA,TGTGCCAGCTCCCCGACAGCGAACACTGAAGCTTTCTTT,CASSPTANTEAFF
TRBJ2-3,TRBV5-4,NA,NA,TGTGCCAGCAGCTTGGCAGTTAATCCCCGTGCTAGCACAGATACGCAGTATTTT,CASSLAVNPRASTDTQYF
TRBJ1-2,TRBV7-2,NA,NA,TGTGCCAGCAGCTTAGTGACAACAGTATCTAACTATGGCTACACCTTC,CASSLVTTVSNYGYTF
TRBJ1-2,TRBV10-3,NA,NA,TGTGCCATCAGTGAGGGACATCAAGACTATGGCTACACCTTC,CAISEGHQDYGYTF
TRBJ1-1,TRBV7-8,NA,NA,TGTGCCAGCAGCTTAATCAGGGTGGGGAACACTGAAGCTTTCTTT,CASSLIRVGNTEAFF
TRBJ2-7,TRBV6-2/TRBV6-3,NA,NA,TGTGCCAGCAGTTACTCGAGGACTTTCGTACGAGGGCAGTACTTC,CASSYSRTFVRGQYF
TRBJ2-5,TRBV2,NA,TRBD2,TGTGCCAGCAGTTGGGGAAAGGGACTACAAGAGACCCAGTACTTC,CASSWGKGLQETQYF
TRBJ1-4,TRBV28,NA,TRBD1,TGTGCCAGCAGTCCCCGGACAGGGAGGGATGAAAAACTGTTTTTT,CASSPRTGRDEKLFF
TRBJ2-1,TRBV3-1/TRBV3-2,NA,TRBD2,TGTGCCAGCAGTCAGACTAGCGGGGGGGCCAATGAGCAGTTCTTC,CASSQTSGGANEQFF
TRBJ1-1,TRBV27,NA,NA,TGTGCCAGCAGTCCTGTAACTACTCAGAACACTGAAGCTTTCTTT,CASSPVTTQNTEAFF
TRBJ2-3,TRBV5-1,NA,TRBD2,TGCGCCAGCAGCTTGGTTGGTAGCGGGCTAACAGATACGCAGTATTTT,CASSLVGSGLTDTQYF
TRBJ1-1,TRBV28,NA,NA,TGTGCCAGCAGCCCGACCGAGGGAGGAGCTTTCTTT,CASSPTEGGAFF
TRBJ2-5,TRBV4-2,once,TRBD1,TGTGCCAGCAGCCAAGCGTCCGGGACAGGGGCCCAAGAGACCCAGTACTTC,CASSQASGTGAQETQYF
TRBJ1-1,TRBV13,NA,TRBD1,TGTGCCAGCAGCTTCGACAGGGCAGGTACTGAAGCTTTCTTT,CASSFDRAGTEAFF